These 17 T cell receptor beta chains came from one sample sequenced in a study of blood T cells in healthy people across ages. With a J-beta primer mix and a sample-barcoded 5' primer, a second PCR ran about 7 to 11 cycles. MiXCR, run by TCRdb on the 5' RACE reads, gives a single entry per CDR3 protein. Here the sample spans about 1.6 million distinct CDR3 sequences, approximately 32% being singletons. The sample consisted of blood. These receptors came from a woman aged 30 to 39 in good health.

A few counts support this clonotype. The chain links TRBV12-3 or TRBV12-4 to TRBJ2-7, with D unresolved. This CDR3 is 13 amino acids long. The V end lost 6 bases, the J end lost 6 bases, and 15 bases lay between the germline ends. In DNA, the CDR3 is TGTGCCAGCAGCCTAACTGGGTGGGGCGAGCAGTACTTC. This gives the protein CASSLTGWGEQYF.

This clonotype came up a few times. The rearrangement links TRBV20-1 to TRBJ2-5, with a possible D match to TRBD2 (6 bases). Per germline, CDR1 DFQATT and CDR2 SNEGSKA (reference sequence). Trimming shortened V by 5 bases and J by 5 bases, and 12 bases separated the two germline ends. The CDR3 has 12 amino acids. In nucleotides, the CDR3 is TGCAGTGCTCCCGGGGGTTCGGAGACCCAGTACTTC. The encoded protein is CSAPGGSETQYF.

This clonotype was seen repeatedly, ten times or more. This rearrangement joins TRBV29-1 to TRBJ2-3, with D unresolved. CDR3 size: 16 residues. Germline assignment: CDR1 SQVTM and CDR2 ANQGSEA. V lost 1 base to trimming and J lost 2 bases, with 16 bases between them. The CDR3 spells CSVEGWASRNTDTQYF. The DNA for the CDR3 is TGCAGCGTTGAAGGGTGGGCATCTCGAAACACAGATACGCAGTATTTT.

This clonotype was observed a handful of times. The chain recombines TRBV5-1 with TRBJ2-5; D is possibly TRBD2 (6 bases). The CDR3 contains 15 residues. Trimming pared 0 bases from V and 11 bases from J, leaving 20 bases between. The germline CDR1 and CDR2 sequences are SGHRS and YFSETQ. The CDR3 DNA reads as TGCGCCAGCAGCTTGGAGGCGGTCAGGTCGGGGGAGCAGTACTTC. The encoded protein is CASSLEAVRSGEQYF.

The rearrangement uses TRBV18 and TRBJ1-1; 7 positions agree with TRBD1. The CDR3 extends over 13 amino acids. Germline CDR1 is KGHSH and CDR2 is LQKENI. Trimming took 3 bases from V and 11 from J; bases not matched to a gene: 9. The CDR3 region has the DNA TGTGCCAGCTCACCCACAGGGGAGGATACGGCTTTCTTT. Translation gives CASSPTGEDTAFF.

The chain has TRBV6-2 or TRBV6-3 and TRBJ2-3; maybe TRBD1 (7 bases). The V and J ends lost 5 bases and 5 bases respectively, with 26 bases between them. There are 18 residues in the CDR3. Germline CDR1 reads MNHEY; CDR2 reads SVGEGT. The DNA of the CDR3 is TGTGCCAGCAGTGCCTCCGGGTGGCAGGGGGGTAGGAGAGATACGCAGTATTTT. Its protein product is CASSASGWQGGRRDTQYF.

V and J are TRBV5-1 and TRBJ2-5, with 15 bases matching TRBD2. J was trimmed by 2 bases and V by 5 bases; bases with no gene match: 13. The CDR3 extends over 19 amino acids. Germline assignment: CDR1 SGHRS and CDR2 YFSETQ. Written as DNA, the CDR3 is TGCGCCAGCAGACGGACTCCGGGACTAGCGGGGGGAAGACAAGAGACCCAGTACTTC. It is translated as CASRRTPGLAGGRQETQYF.

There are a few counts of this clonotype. CDR3: CASSEVGGGITDTQYF. CDR3 bases: TGCGCCAGCAGCGAAGTAGGGGGGGGCATCACAGATACGCAGTATTTT. The chain employs TRBV5-1 and TRBJ2-3, with TRBD2 as a possible D gene (7 bases). V lost 4 bases, J lost 2 bases, and 17 bases lay in between. This CDR3 has 16 residues. Looked up from germline, CDR1 is SGHRS and CDR2 is YFSETQ.

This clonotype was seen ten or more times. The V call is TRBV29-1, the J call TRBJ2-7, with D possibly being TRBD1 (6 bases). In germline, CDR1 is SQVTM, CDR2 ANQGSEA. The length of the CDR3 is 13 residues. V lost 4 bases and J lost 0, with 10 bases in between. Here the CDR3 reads CSVVWDISYEQYF. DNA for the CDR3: TGCAGCGTTGTCTGGGACATCTCCTACGAGCAGTACTTC.

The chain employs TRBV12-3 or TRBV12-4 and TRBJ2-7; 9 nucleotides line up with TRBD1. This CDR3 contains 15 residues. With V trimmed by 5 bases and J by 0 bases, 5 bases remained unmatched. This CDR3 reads CASSGTGWYSYEQYF. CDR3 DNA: TGTGCCAGCAGTGGGACAGGGTGGTACTCCTACGAGCAGTACTTC.

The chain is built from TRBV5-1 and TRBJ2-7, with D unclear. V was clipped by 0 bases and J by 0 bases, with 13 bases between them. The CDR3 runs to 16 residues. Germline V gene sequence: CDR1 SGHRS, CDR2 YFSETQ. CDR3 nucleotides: TGCGCCAGCAGCTTGGAAGGTGGCGGATACTCCTACGAGCAGTACTTC. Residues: CASSLEGGGYSYEQYF.

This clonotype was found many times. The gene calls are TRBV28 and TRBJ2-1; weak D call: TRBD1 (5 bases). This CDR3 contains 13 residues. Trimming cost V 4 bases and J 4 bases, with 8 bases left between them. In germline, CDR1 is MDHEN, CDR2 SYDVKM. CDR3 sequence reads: CASSYDRYNEQFF. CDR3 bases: TGTGCCAGCAGTTATGACAGATACAATGAGCAGTTCTTC.

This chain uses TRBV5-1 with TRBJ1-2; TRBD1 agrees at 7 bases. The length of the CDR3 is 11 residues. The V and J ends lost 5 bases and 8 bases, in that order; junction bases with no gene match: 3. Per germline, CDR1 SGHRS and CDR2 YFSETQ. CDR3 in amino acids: CASRGGNGYTF. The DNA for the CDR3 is TGCGCCAGCAGAGGGGGCAACGGCTACACCTTC.

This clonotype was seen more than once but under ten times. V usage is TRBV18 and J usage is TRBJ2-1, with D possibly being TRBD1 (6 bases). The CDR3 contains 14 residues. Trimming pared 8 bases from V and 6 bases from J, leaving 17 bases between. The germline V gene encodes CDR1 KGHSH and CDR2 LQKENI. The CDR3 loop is CASRRDIPSNEQFF. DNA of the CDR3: TGTGCCAGCCGCCGGGACATCCCCAGCAATGAGCAGTTCTTC.

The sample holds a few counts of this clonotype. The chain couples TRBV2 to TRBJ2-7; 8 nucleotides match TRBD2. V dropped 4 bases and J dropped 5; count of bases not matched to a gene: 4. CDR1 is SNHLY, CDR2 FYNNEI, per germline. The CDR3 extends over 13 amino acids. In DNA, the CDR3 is TGTGCCAGCAGTGGCCAGCGGGAGAACGAGCAGTACTTC. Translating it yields CASSGQRENEQYF.

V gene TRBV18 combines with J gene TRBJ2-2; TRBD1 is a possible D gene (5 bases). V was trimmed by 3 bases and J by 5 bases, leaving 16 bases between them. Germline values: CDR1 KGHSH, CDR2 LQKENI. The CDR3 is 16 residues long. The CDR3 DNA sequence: TGTGCCAGCTCACCCTCAGACAGAGGCTGGACCGGGGAGCTGTTTTTT. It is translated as CASSPSDRGWTGELFF.

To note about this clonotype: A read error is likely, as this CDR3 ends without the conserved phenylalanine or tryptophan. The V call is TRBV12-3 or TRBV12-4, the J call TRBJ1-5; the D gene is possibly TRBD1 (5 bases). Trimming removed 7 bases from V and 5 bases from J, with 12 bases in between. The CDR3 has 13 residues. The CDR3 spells CASNSGPDQPQHV. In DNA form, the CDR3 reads TGTGCCAGCAATTCGGGGCCGGATCAGCCCCAGCATGTT.